This record covers a single T cell receptor (beta chain). No antigen is known for it. The entry originates in a study of cytomegalovirus exposure and HLA in healthy donors. Background on the study: Among about 179 million T cells, an earlier analysis found 95 million to 140 million unique TCR beta sequences.

PCR amplification relied on 60 Vbeta primers (plus 13 Jbeta primers). Libraries were prepared by immunoSEQ multiplex PCR; TCRdb keeps only in-frame clonotypes and omits some of them. This table holds about 190,000 clones, about 87% found once. The germline V gene has CDR1 GTSNPN and CDR2 SVGIG (reference sequence). V was pared by 5 bases and J by 3 bases, with 6 bases of the junction left unmatched. The CDR3 spans 13 residues. Findings and limits, study-wide: A later analysis linked a missense DCLRE1C variant to TCR beta V- and J-gene trimming.

The origin of this receptor is a young woman in good health and CMV-seronegative. V is TRBV30 and J is TRBJ1-1, with 7 bases lining up with TRBD1. Input material: PBMCs. CDR3 sequence: CAWARGEDTEAFF. CDR3 nucleotide sequence: TGTGCCTGGGCCAGGGGGGAGGACACTGAAGCTTTCTTT.